This is a list of T cell receptor beta chains from one sample in a study of blood T cell repertoires in COVID-19. The repertoire was sequenced with immunoSEQ multiplex PCR; TCRdb's copy has only in-frame clones and lacks some. The sample has 200,000 to 300,000 clones, around nine tenths seen once. The sequenced sample was peripheral blood. Receptor source: a man aged 40-49 years who had recovered from COVID-19. Both conserved end residues are part of each CDR3. The D gene is left open where the match is weak. Rows may omit the clone size; those that give it use once, few, many or a size class.

>TRBJ1-1|once|TRBV30|TRBD1
CAWSGQDRGLKAFF
TGTGCCTGGAGTGGGCAGGACAGGGGGCTCAAAGCTTTCTTT
>TRBJ2-3|NA|TRBV5-4|NA
CASSQVRGANTQYF
TGTGCCAGCAGCCAGGTCCGGGGGGCTAATACGCAGTATTTT
>TRBJ1-5|NA|TRBV6-2/TRBV6-3|TRBD1
CASSYTRGTRNQPQHF
TGTGCCAGCAGTTACACCAGGGGGACACGCAATCAGCCCCAGCATTTT
>TRBJ2-3|NA|TRBV29-1|NA
CSVRATGDHSSTDTQYF
TGCAGCGTTCGTGCGACGGGGGACCATTCTAGCACAGATACGCAGTATTTT
>TRBJ1-1|NA|TRBV11-2|TRBD1
CASSRDRVYTEAFF
TGTGCCAGCAGCCGGGACAGGGTTTACACTGAAGCTTTCTTT
>TRBJ2-1|NA|TRBV12-5|TRBD2
CASGLGGSGVYSYNEQFF
TGTGCTAGTGGTTTGGGAGGTAGCGGGGTTTATTCCTACAATGAGCAGTTCTTC
>TRBJ2-2|NA|TRBV2|NA
CASRRRDTNTGELFF
TGTGCCAGCAGGCGCCGGGACACGAACACCGGGGAGCTGTTTTTT
>TRBJ2-7|NA|TRBV6-7|TRBD2
CASSSNQTSGSLHEQYF
TGTGCCAGCAGTTCCAACCAGACTAGCGGGAGTCTCCACGAGCAGTACTTC
>TRBJ2-2|NA|TRBV5-1|NA
CASSLTYGTGELFF
TGCGCCAGCAGCTTGACCTATGGCACCGGGGAGCTGTTTTTT
>TRBJ1-2|NA|TRBV5-4|TRBD1
CASSLNRGRGGYTF
TGTGCCAGCAGCTTGAACAGGGGGCGCGGTGGCTACACCTTC
>TRBJ2-2|once|TRBV6-6|TRBD2
CASSATGTSGGAGNTGELFF
TGTGCCAGCAGCGCTACCGGGACTAGCGGGGGGGCCGGGAACACCGGGGAGCTGTTTTTT
>TRBJ2-7|NA|TRBV25-1|NA
CASSEVGRGGEQYF
TGTGCCAGCAGTGAAGTAGGCAGGGGTGGCGAGCAGTACTTC
>TRBJ2-2|few|TRBV6-4|TRBD2
CASRHIAGVNTGELFF
TGTGCCAGCAGACATATAGCGGGGGTGAACACCGGGGAGCTGTTTTTT
>TRBJ1-5|few|TRBV27|NA
CAGENNQPQHF
TGTGCCGGGGAGAACAATCAGCCCCAGCATTTT
>TRBJ2-7|NA|TRBV6-5|TRBD2
CASNTGLAGAHEQYF
TGTGCCAGCAATACAGGACTAGCGGGAGCCCACGAGCAGTACTTC